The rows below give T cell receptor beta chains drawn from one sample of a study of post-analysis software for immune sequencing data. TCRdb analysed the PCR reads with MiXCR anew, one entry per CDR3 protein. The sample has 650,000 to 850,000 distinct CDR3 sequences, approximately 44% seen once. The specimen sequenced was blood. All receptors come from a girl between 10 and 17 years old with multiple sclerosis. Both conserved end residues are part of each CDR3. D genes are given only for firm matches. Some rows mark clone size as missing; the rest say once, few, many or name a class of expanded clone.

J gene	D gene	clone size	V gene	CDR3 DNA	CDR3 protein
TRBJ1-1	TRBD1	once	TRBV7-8	TGTGCCAGCAGCATAGGACAGGGTGAGGTGAACACTGAAGCTTTCTTT	CASSIGQGEVNTEAFF
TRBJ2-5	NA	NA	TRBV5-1	TGCGCCAGCAGCTTTCGTACCCAAGAGACCCAGTACTTC	CASSFRTQETQYF
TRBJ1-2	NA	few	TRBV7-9	TGTGCCAGCAGCTTGGGGTTGGGGACATTCGATGGCTACACCTTC	CASSLGLGTFDGYTF
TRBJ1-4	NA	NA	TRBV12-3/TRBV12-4	TGTGCCAGCAGTTTGGCCCCTGGAAATGAAAAACTGTTTTTT	CASSLAPGNEKLFF
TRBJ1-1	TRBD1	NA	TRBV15	TGTGCCACCAGCAGGAGGAACAGGGGGGTCTGGAACACTGAAGCTTTCTTT	CATSRRNRGVWNTEAFF
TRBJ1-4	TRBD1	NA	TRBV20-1	TGCAGTGCTAAAGGGACAGGGGCGAATGAAAAACTGTTTTTT	CSAKGTGANEKLFF
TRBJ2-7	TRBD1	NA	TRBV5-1	TGCGCCAGCAGCAGAACGGGACAGGGGGTTGACGAGCAGTACTTC	CASSRTGQGVDEQYF
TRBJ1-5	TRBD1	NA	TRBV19	TGTGCCAGTAGTATTAATACAGGGGGCAATCAGCCCCAGCATTTT	CASSINTGGNQPQHF
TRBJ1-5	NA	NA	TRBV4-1	TGCGCCAGCAGCCAAACAGGCATACCAAATCAGCCCCAGCATTTT	CASSQTGIPNQPQHF
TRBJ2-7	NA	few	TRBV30	TGTGCCTGGAGTGTAGGAAGGACAGTCTCCTACGAGCAGTACTTC	CAWSVGRTVSYEQYF
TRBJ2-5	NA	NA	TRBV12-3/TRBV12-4	TGTGCCAGCAGTTTAGACCAGCAAGAGACCCAGTACTTC	CASSLDQQETQYF
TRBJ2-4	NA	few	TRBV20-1	TGCAGTGCTAGAGATTCCGCGAGGGCCGGGCAGTACTTC	CSARDSARAGQYF
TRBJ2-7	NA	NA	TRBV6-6	TGTGCCAGCACTGAAAACGGTGTCGGCTCCTACGAGCAGTACTTC	CASTENGVGSYEQYF
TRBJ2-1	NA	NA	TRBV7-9	TGTGCCAGCAGCTTAGCTCAGGGGACCCACAATGAGCAGTTCTTC	CASSLAQGTHNEQFF
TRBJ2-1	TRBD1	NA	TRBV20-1	TGCAGTGCTAGAGATCGGGACAGGGAGTTCTTC	CSARDRDREFF
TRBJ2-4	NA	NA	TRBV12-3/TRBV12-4	TGTGCCAGCAGTTATATCAGTTCGGGGAACCAAGACCTAGCCAAAAACATTCAGTACTTC	CASSYISSGNQDLAKNIQYF
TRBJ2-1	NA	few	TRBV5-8	TGTGCCAGCAGCTTCCGCGGAAAGCAGTTCTTC	CASSFRGKQFF
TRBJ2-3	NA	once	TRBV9	TGTGCCAGCAGCGTAGCTCAGCGGAAGAAGTCTGATACGCAGTATTTT	CASSVAQRKKSDTQYF
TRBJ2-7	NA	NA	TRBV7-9	TGTGCCAGCAGCTTAGCTGGGGCGGGTTCCTACGAGCAGTACTTC	CASSLAGAGSYEQYF
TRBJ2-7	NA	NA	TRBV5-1	TGCGCCAGCAGCTTGGTAGGGGATTGGCTCGCCGAGCAGTACTTC	CASSLVGDWLAEQYF
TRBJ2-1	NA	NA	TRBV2	TGTGCCAGCACAGTGGGCCCGGGGGAGACCTACAATGAGCAGTTCTTC	CASTVGPGETYNEQFF
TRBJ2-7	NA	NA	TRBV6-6	TGTGCCAGCAGTTACTTGGACGGACGTCACGAGCAGTACTTC	CASSYLDGRHEQYF
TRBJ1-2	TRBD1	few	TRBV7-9	TGTGCCAGCAGCTTAGGGGACAGGGCCAGACACTATGGCTACACCTTC	CASSLGDRARHYGYTF
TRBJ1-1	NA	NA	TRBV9	TGTGCCAGCAGCGTAGACCCTTCACAGACGAACACTGAAGCTTTCTTT	CASSVDPSQTNTEAFF
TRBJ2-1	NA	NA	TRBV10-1	TGCGCCAGCACTCATGACTGGAATGAGCAGTTCTTC	CASTHDWNEQFF
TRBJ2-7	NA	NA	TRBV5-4	TGTGCCAGCAGCTTGTTCACCTACGAGCAGTACTTC	CASSLFTYEQYF
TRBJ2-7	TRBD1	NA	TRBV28	TGTGCCAGCAGTTTAGACAGGGTAGTCTACGAGCAGTACTTC	CASSLDRVVYEQYF
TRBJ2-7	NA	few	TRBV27	TGTGCCAGCAGTTTCGCGGTAGCGGCCCCCTACGAGCAGTACTTC	CASSFAVAAPYEQYF
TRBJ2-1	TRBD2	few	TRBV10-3	TGTGCCATCAGTGAGTTCGGGACTAGCGGGAAGGTTGAGCAGTTCTTC	CAISEFGTSGKVEQFF
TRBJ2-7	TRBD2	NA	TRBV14	TGTGCCAGCAGCCAAGTCCTGGGACTAGCGATCTACGAGCAGTACTTC	CASSQVLGLAIYEQYF
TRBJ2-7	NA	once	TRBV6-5	TGTGCCAGCAGCAGAAACCCGTACGAGCAGTACTTC	CASSRNPYEQYF
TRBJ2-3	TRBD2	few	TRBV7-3	TGTGCCAGCAGCTTACCGGGACTAGCGGGAGGGCAGCAGTATTTT	CASSLPGLAGGQQYF
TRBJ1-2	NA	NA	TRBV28	TGTGCCAGCAGTTCTTTCAAGACACGCAACTATGGCTACACCTTC	CASSSFKTRNYGYTF
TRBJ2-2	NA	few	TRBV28	TGTGCCAGCAGTCCCCAGGGGCCGAACACCGGGGAGCTGTTTTTT	CASSPQGPNTGELFF
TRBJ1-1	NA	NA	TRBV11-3	TGTGCCAGCAGCACTACAGGGAACACTGAAGCTTTCTTT	CASSTTGNTEAFF
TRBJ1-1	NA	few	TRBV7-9	TGTGCCAGCAGTATTCTTCAGAACACTGAAGCTTTCTTT	CASSILQNTEAFF
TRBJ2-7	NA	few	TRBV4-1	TGCGCCAGCAGCCAAGATGACACTGAAGAGCAGTACTTC	CASSQDDTEEQYF
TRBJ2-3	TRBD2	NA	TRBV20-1	TGCAGTGCTAGAGCTAGCGGCATCACAGATACGCAGTATTTT	CSARASGITDTQYF
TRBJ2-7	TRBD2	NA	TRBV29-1	TGCAGCGTTCAGACTAGCGGGGGCTACGAGCAGTACTTC	CSVQTSGGYEQYF
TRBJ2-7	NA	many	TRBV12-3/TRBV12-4	TGTGCCAGCAGTTTTCACACCTACGAGCAGTACTTC	CASSFHTYEQYF
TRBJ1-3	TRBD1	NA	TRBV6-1	TGTGCCACAACACCCCTAACCGGGACAGGGGCTGGAAACACCATATATTTT	CATTPLTGTGAGNTIYF
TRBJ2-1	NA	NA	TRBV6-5	TGTGCCAGCAGTTATGTAGGGGGCAATGAGCAGTTCTTC	CASSYVGGNEQFF
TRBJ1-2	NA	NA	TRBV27	TGTGCCAGCAGTTTATCGGGCGTGGGTGGCTACACCTTC	CASSLSGVGGYTF
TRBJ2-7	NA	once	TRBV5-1	TGCGCCAGCGCCAGCCGGGCCGAAGTTGGCGACGAGCAGTACTTC	CASASRAEVGDEQYF
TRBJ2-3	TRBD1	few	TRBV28	TGTGCCAGCAGTTTCGGGGACAGGGAGGCAGATACGCAGTATTTT	CASSFGDREADTQYF
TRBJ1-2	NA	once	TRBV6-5	TGTGCCAGCAGTTACTTGGTAGGGCGAGGCCCAGCTAACTATGGCTACACCTTC	CASSYLVGRGPANYGYTF
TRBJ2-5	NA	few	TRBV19	TGTGCCAGTAGAAGGACGGTAGAAGAGACCCAGTACTTC	CASRRTVEETQYF
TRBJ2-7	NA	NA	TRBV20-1	TGCAGTGCTAGTAGGAAGGAACCTAACGAGCAGTACTTC	CSASRKEPNEQYF
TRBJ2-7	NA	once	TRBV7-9	TGTGCCAGCAGCGGTAAGGGAGACTTTCGCGAGCAGTACTTC	CASSGKGDFREQYF
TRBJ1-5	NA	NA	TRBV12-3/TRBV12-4	TGTGCCAGCAGTTTCGGTCTACAAGGGCGCTCTCAGCCCCAGCATTTT	CASSFGLQGRSQPQHF
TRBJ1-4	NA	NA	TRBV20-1	TGCAGTGCTAGAGTTGCAGGGGATATCGCAAAACTGTTTTTT	CSARVAGDIAKLFF
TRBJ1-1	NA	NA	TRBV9	TGTGCCAGCAGCGTAGGGGCGGCGAACACTGAAGCTTTCTTT	CASSVGAANTEAFF
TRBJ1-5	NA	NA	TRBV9	TGTGCCAGCAGCCCCGGAGAGGATCAGCCCCAGCATTTT	CASSPGEDQPQHF